This T cell receptor (beta chain) was recovered during a study of T cells after yellow fever vaccination. Study-wide background: Those fractions that held only low numbers of cells were prepared using the SMART-Seq v4 Ultra Low Input RNA kit.

Germline V lookup: CDR1 MNHEY, CDR2 SVGAGI. V was shortened by 6 bases and J by 2 bases, with 16 bases between the two germline ends. The CDR3 contains 15 residues. TCRdb used MiXCR to reprocess the 5' RACE reads, holding one entry per CDR3 protein. Among approximately 160,000 distinct CDR3 sequences, about a tenth were seen once, and the ten largest hold roughly a third. As for this clonotype: Its antigen is as yet unknown.

General study points: Most primary-vaccination clones recurred post-booster (approximately 96% CD4, roughly 87% CD8). Clonotypes found in both CD4 and CD8 compartments made up a small share. The bulk population could contribute abundant contaminating clonotypes to FACS-sorted repertoires.

The J gene is TRBJ1-1, the V gene TRBV6-5; D uncertain. This receptor was identified in a man between 18 and 29 years old who received the YFV17D yellow fever vaccine. Sequencing used CD8+ T cells sorted from PBMCs, obtained 45 days after the yellow fever booster vaccination. The CDR3 nucleotides are TGTGCCAGCAGCGCCCCGCGACAAAGAAACACTGAAGCTTTCTTT. Residues: CASSAPRQRNTEAFF.